The present entry profiles one T cell receptor beta chain with its context. These data are taken from a study of blood T cell repertoires in COVID-19. Assay used: immunoSEQ multiplex PCR; TCRdb lists only in-frame clones, some missing. The sample includes 400,000 or so clones, less than 95% of them seen just once. Residents of about two dozen US areas, aged roughly 18 to 89 years, made up the participants. The CDR3 runs 14 residues. V was pared by 7 bases and J by 5 bases, with 18 bases between. The germline CDR1 and CDR2 sequences are SGHNT and YYREEE (reference sequence). The sample comprised PBMCs or T cells enriched from blood (not recorded which). The sequence was collected from a young man who had recovered from COVID-19. The rearrangement uses TRBV5-4 and TRBJ2-5; D possibly corresponds to TRBD2 (5 bases). The chain's CDR3 is CASHGRGEGETQYF. The CDR3 DNA follows: TGTGCCAGCCACGGACGGGGTGAAGGGGAGACCCAGTACTTC.